Listed here are 22 T cell receptor beta chains from one sample, sequenced in a study of cytomegalovirus exposure and HLA in healthy donors. The primer mix had 60 Vbeta and 13 Jbeta primers. Data came from immunoSEQ multiplex PCR; TCRdb stores just in-frame clones and leaves some out. The sample lists about 130,000 clones; around three quarters were seen once. The sequenced material came from PBMCs. The receptors stem from a woman aged 55-69 years in good health and CMV-seropositive.

The chain has TRBV7-9 and TRBJ1-3, with a weak D call TRBD1 (5 bases). The CDR3 covers 17 residues. Per the germline V gene, CDR1 is SEHNR and CDR2 is FQNEAQ (reference sequence). V was clipped by 7 bases and J by 1 base, with 20 bases between them. The DNA for the CDR3 is TGTGCCAGCACCCCCGATCATCCAGGGTATTCTGGAAACACCATATATTTT. This encodes CASTPDHPGYSGNTIYF.

The rearrangement uses TRBV10-1 and TRBJ2-2; possible D gene TRBD1, 5 bases. Germline CDR1 WNHNN, CDR2 SYGVQD (reference sequence). Trimming took 6 bases from V and 0 from J, leaving 8 bases between them. This CDR3 is 14 amino acids long. CDR3 loop: CASRQGPNTGELFF. CDR3 DNA: TGCGCCAGCAGGCAGGGTCCGAACACCGGGGAGCTGTTTTTT.

This rearrangement joins TRBV6-1 to TRBJ2-3; the D is unclear. The CDR3 contains 13 residues. The V end was cut by 3 bases, the J end by 6 bases, with 10 bases between. CDR1 is MNHNS, CDR2 SASEGT, per germline. The CDR3 spells CASSESQVDTQYF. The DNA for the CDR3 is TGTGCCAGCAGTGAGAGCCAGGTTGATACGCAGTATTTT.

The V and J genes are TRBV9 and TRBJ2-7, with 8 bases that match TRBD2. The length of the CDR3 is 14 residues. CDR1 is SGDLS, CDR2 YYNGEE, per germline. V lost 4 bases to trimming and J lost 6 bases; unmatched junction nucleotides: 9. The CDR3 sequence: CASSFSGVGREQYF. The CDR3 nucleotides are TGTGCCAGCAGCTTTAGCGGGGTCGGACGCGAGCAGTACTTC.

This clone was detected only a few times. The gene calls are TRBV6-6 and TRBJ2-5; D perhaps matches TRBD1 (5 bases). V was trimmed by 0 bases and J by 11 bases, leaving 22 bases between them. Germline CDR1 is MNHNY and CDR2 is SVGAGI (reference sequence). This CDR3 is built from 16 residues. CDR3 sequence reads: CASSYSKGRKGDEQYF. In DNA, the CDR3 is TGTGCCAGCAGTTACTCGAAGGGCAGAAAAGGGGATGAGCAGTACTTC.

With respect to this clone: An end of the junction does not agree with germline; a read error may underlie this. This sequence joins TRBV7-9 and TRBJ1-2; 8 positions match TRBD1. The CDR3 is made up of 15 amino acids. Germline loops: CDR1 SEHNR, CDR2 FQNEAQ (reference sequence). The CDR3 loop is CSSSLPDRASYGYTF. The CDR3 nucleotides are TGTTCCAGCAGCTTACCGGACAGGGCTTCGTATGGCTACACCTTC.

The chain combines TRBV2 with TRBJ2-7, with TRBD2 as a possible D gene (5 bases). Trimming removed 6 bases from V and 0 bases from J, with 9 bases in between. The CDR3 is made up of 13 amino acids. Germline values: CDR1 SNHLY, CDR2 FYNNEI. CDR3 sequence: CASRRDLSYEQYF. As DNA, the CDR3 is TGTGCCAGCAGGAGGGATCTCTCCTACGAGCAGTACTTC.

Note on this clone: Distinct nucleotide sequences in the sample also encode this CDR3. The chain has TRBV5-1 and TRBJ2-3; D not resolved. The CDR3 has 13 amino acids. V was shortened by 0 bases and J by 3 bases, with 5 bases between the two germline ends. The germline CDR1 and CDR2 sequences are SGHRS and YFSETQ. The CDR3 DNA reads as TGCGCCAGCAGCTTGGCAGGAACAGATACGCAGTATTTT. This sequence encodes CASSLAGTDTQYF.

V is TRBV5-1 and J is TRBJ2-3; the D gene is possibly TRBD2 (5 bases). This CDR3 contains 15 residues. Germline CDR1 is SGHRS and CDR2 is YFSETQ. The V gene lost 5 bases and the J gene lost 4 bases, with 17 bases spanning the gap. CDR3 in amino acids: CASSSPGFLPDTQYF. In DNA, the CDR3 is TGCGCCAGCAGTTCTCCGGGATTCCTTCCAGATACGCAGTATTTT.

This clone was counted between two and nine times. DNA for the CDR3: TGCGCCAGCAGCTTGGGGACTAGCTTCCGGGCCGGGGAGCTGTTTTTT. Protein: CASSLGTSFRAGELFF. The chain recombines TRBV5-1 with TRBJ2-2; 8 positions match TRBD2. Trimming removed 0 bases from V and 6 bases from J; junction bases left unmatched: 7. The length of the CDR3 is 16 residues. Germline lookup yields CDR1 SGHRS and CDR2 YFSETQ.

This chain joins TRBV9 and TRBJ2-3; 7 bases are shared with TRBD1. Germline assignment: CDR1 SGDLS and CDR2 YYNGEE. The CDR3 sequence is 16 residues long. The ends lost 1 base at V and 4 bases at J; junction bases unmatched: 9. CDR3 region: CASSVRDSRRADTQYF. In nucleotides, the CDR3 is TGTGCCAGCAGCGTAAGGGACAGTCGTCGGGCAGATACGCAGTATTTT.

The chain couples TRBV2 to TRBJ1-2, with TRBD1 identical over 10 bases. V gave up 8 bases and J gave up 7 bases; unmatched junction bases: 7. The germline CDR1 and CDR2 sequences are SNHLY and FYNNEI. The CDR3 contains 13 residues. The CDR3 region has the DNA TGTGCCAGCGTAGACAGGGGGCCGCGTGGCTACACCTTC. Translation: CASVDRGPRGYTF.

V gene TRBV5-4 combines with J gene TRBJ1-2; 10 bases align to TRBD1. The CDR3 is made up of 17 amino acids. J lost 3 bases, V lost 0 bases, and 8 bases had no gene match. Germline CDR1 reads SGHNT; CDR2 reads YYREEE (reference sequence). The CDR3 sequence: CASSLGERQGADYGYTF. CDR3 nucleotides: TGTGCCAGCAGCTTGGGGGAGAGACAGGGGGCTGACTATGGCTACACCTTC.

V gene TRBV5-5 combines with J gene TRBJ1-1; TRBD1 might be the D (5 bases). The V and J ends lost 4 bases and 4 bases respectively, with 14 bases between them. The CDR3 length is 14 residues. Germline CDR1 and CDR2: SGHKS and YYEKEE (reference sequence). The CDR3 sequence: CASSVPWGGTEAFF. The CDR3 coding sequence is TGTGCCAGCAGCGTACCCTGGGGGGGCACTGAAGCTTTCTTT. The variable domain in full, completed from reference TRBV5-5 and TRBJ1-1, reads DAGVTQSPTHLIKTRGQQVTLRCSPISGHKSVSWYQQVLGQGPQFIFQYYEKEERGRGNFPDRFSARQFPNYSSELNVNALLLGDSALYLCASSVPWGGTEAFFGQGTRLTVV.

The CDR3: CASSLGPFPSSNGYTF. The CDR3 DNA sequence: TGTGCCAGCAGTTTGGGGCCATTCCCAAGCTCGAATGGCTACACCTTC. The gene calls are TRBV27 and TRBJ1-2; weak D call: TRBD1 (5 bases). The V end was cut by 3 bases, the J end by 6 bases, with 20 bases between. Looked up from germline, CDR1 is MNHEY and CDR2 is SMNVEV (reference sequence). This CDR3 is built from 16 residues.

The rearrangement uses TRBV4-2 and TRBJ1-2; 8 nucleotides line up with TRBD1. V lost 1 base to trimming and J lost 5 bases; unmatched junction nucleotides: 9. The germline CDR1 and CDR2 sequences are LGHNA and YNFKEQ. The CDR3 is 16 amino acids. Here the CDR3 reads CASSQVGTGGRYGYTF. The CDR3 coding sequence is TGTGCCAGCAGCCAAGTAGGCACAGGGGGGAGGTATGGCTACACCTTC.

The chain joins TRBV2 to TRBJ1-5; TRBD1 aligns across 7 bases. CDR1 and CDR2 from the germline V gene are SNHLY and FYNNEI. The CDR3 totals 17 residues. After removal of 4 bases from V and 0 bases from J, the junction contained 9 bases not matched to a gene. The CDR3, as DNA: TGTGCCAGCAGTGTCTTACAGGGGACGTATAGCAATCAGCCCCAGCATTTT. This translates into CASSVLQGTYSNQPQHF.

This clone was observed a handful of times. V gene TRBV7-3 combines with J gene TRBJ2-3, with TRBD2 identical over 7 bases. The CDR3 is 15 amino acids. Germline V gene data show CDR1 as SGHTA and CDR2 as FQGTGA. Unmatched junction bases numbered 4, after V lost 0 bases and J lost 4 bases. CDR3 loop: CASSLTRGNPDTQYF. DNA of the CDR3: TGTGCCAGCAGCTTAACGCGGGGGAACCCAGATACGCAGTATTTT.

CDR3 nucleotides: TGCAGCGTCCGGGACACTGGGCTGCGAGGGGCCAACGTCCTGACTTTC. This gives the protein CSVRDTGLRGANVLTF. The chain couples TRBV29-1 to TRBJ2-6; possible D gene TRBD1, 6 bases. CDR1 SQVTM and CDR2 ANQGSEA come from the germline V gene. The V gene lost 6 bases and the J gene lost 4 bases, with 19 bases spanning the gap. The CDR3 consists of 16 residues.

In this sample, this clone turned up a few times. J is TRBJ1-2 and V is TRBV4-1, with D possibly being TRBD1 (6 bases). CDR3 length: 14 residues. V shed 4 bases and J shed 7 bases, with 16 bases lying between them. Germline-derived CDR1 and CDR2 are MGHRA and YSYEKL. The DNA for the CDR3 is TGCGCCAGCAGCCTACAGGGAGTCCGGGGTGGCTACACCTTC. Translating gives CASSLQGVRGGYTF.

The chain couples TRBV21-1 to TRBJ2-3; the D segment call TRBD1 is taken from the table without a DNA check. TRBV21-1 is given as a pseudogene. This CDR3 has 17 amino acids. The CDR3 spells CASSEGGDRASTDTQYF. Here the CDR3 DNA reads TGTGCCAGCAGCGAAGGAGGGGACAGGGCTAGCACAGATACGCAGTATTTT.

This clone was observed a single time. An end of the junction differs from the germline gene, which may be a read error. V usage is TRBV7-9 and J usage is TRBJ1-6, with TRBD1 matching 8 bases. CDR3 length: 16 amino acids. Germline V gene data show CDR1 as SEHNR and CDR2 as FQNEAQ (reference sequence). The CDR3 here is CSSSFVDRERDSPLHF. The CDR3 DNA reads TGTTCCAGCAGCTTTGTGGACAGGGAACGAGATTCACCCCTCCACTTT.